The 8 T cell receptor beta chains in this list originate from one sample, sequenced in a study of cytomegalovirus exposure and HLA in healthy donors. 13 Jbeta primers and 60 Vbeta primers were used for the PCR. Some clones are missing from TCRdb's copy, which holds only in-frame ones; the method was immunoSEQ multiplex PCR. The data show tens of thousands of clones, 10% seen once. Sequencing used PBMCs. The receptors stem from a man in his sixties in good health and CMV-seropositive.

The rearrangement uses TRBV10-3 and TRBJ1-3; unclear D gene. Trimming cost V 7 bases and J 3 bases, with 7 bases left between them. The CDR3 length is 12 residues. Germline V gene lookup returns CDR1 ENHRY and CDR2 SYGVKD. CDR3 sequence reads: CAIKTIGNTIYF. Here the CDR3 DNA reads TGTGCCATCAAGACAATTGGAAACACCATATATTTT.

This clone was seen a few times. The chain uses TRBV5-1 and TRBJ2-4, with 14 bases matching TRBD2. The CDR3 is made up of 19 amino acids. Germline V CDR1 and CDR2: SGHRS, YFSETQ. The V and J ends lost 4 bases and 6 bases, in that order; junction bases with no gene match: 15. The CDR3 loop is CASSGGTSGSGRARNIQYF. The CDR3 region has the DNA TGCGCCAGCAGCGGGGGGACTAGCGGGAGCGGAAGAGCGAGAAACATTCAGTACTTC.

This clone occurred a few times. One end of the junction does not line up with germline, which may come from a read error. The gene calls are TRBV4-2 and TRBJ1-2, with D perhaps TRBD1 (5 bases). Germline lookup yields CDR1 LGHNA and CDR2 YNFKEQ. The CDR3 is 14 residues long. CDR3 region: CASRQDAGRYGYTF. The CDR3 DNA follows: TGTGCCAGCAGACAAGACGCGGGGCGCTATGGCTACACCTTC.

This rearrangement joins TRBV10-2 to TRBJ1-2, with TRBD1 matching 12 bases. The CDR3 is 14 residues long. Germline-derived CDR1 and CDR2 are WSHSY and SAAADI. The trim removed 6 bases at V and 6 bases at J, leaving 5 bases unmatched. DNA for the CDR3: TGCGCCAGCAGGGGGGACAGGGGGCGAAATGGCTACACCTTC. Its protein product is CASRGDRGRNGYTF.

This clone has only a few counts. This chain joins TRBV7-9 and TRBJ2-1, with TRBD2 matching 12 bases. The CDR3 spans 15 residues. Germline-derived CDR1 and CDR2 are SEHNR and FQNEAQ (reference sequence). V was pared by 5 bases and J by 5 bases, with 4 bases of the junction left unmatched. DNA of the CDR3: TGTGCCAGCAGCAAGTGGACTAGCGGGAACAATGAGCAGTTCTTC. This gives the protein CASSKWTSGNNEQFF.

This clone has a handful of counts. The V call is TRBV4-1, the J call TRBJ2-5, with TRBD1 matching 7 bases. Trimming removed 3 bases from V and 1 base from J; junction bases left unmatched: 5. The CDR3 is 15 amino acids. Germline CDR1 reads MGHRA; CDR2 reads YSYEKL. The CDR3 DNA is TGCGCCAGCAGCCAGCAAACAGGGGTCCAAGAGACCCAGTACTTC. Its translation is CASSQQTGVQETQYF.

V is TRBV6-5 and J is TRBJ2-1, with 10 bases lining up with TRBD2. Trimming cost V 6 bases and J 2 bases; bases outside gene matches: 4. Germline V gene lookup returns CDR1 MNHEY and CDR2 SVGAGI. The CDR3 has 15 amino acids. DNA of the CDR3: TGTGCCAGCAGCGGTACTAGCGGGGCCTACAATGAGCAGTTCTTC. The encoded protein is CASSGTSGAYNEQFF.

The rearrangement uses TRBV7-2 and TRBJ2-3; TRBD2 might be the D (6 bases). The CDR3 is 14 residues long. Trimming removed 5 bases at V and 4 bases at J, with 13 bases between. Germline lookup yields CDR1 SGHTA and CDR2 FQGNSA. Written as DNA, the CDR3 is TGTGCCAGCAGCAACGCGCGGGGTGCAGATACGCAGTATTTT. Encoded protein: CASSNARGADTQYF.